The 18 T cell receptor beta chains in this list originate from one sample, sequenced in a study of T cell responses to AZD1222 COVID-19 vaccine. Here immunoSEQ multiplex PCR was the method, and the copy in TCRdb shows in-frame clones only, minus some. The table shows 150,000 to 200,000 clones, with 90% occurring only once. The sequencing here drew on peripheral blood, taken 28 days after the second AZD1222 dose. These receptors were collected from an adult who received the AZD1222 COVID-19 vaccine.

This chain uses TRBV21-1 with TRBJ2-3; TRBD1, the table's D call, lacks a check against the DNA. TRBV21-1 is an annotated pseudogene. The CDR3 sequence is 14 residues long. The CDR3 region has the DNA TGTGCCAGCAGCAAGACAGTTAGCACAGATACGCAGTATTTT. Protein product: CASSKTVSTDTQYF.

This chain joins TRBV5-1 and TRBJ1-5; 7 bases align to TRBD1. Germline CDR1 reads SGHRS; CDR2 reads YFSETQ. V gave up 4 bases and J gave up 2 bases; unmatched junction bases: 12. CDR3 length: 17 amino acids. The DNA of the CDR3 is TGCGCCAGCAGCCCAGGACAGGAACGGTCCGGCAATCAGCCCCAGCATTTT. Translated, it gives CASSPGQERSGNQPQHF.

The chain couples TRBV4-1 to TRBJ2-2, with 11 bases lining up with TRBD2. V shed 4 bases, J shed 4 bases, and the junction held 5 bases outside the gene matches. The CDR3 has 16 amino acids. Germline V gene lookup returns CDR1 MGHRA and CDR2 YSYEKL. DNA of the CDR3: TGCGCCAGCAGCCTCTTAGCGGGGGGGCCCACCGGGGAGCTGTTTTTT. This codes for CASSLLAGGPTGELFF.

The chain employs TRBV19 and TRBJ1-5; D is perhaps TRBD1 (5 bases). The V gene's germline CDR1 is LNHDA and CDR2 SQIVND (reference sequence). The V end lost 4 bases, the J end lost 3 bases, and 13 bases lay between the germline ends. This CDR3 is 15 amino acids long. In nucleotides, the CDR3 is TGTGCCAGTAGTAATGGGGGATGGGTCAATCAGCCCCAGCATTTT. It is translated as CASSNGGWVNQPQHF.

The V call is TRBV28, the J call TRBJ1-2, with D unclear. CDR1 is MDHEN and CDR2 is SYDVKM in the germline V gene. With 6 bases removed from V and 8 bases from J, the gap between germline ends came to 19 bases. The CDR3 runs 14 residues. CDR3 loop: CASSPPDERQGYTF. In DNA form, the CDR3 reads TGTGCCAGCAGCCCCCCAGACGAGAGACAAGGCTACACCTTC.

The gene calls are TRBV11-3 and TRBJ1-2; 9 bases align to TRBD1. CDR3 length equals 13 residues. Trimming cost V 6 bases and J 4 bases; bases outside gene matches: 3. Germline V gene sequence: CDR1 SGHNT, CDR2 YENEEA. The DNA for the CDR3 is TGTGCCAGCAGTTCGGACAGGGGCTATGGCTACACCTTC. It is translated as CASSSDRGYGYTF. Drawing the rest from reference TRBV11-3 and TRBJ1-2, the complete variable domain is EAGVVQSPRYKIIEKKQPVAFWCNPISGHNTLYWYLQNLGQGPELLIRYENEEAVDDSQLPKDRFSAERLKGVDSTLKIQPAELGDSAVYLCASSSDRGYGYTFGSGTRLTVV.

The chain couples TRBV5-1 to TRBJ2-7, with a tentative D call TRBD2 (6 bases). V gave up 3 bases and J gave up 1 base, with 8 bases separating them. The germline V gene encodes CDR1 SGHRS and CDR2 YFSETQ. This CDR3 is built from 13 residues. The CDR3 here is CASSWRVSYEQYF. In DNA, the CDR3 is TGCGCCAGCAGCTGGAGGGTATCCTACGAGCAGTACTTC.

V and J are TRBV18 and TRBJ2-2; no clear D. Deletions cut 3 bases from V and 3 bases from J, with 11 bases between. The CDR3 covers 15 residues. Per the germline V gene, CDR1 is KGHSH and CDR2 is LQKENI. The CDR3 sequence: CASSPAPLDTGELFF. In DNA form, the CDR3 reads TGTGCCAGCTCACCCGCGCCCCTAGACACCGGGGAGCTGTTTTTT.

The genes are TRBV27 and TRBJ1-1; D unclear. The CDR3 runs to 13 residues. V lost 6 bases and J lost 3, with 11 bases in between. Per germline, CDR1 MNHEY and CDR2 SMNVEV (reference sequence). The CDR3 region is CASSNRRDTEAFF. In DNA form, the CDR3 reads TGTGCCAGCAGCAACAGAAGGGACACTGAAGCTTTCTTT.

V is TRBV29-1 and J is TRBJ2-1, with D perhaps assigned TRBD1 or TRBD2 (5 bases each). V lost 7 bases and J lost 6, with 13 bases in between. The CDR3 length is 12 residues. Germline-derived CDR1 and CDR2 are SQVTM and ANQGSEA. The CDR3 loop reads CSALGDGNEQFF. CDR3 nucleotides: TGCAGCGCTCTAGGGGACGGCAATGAGCAGTTCTTC.

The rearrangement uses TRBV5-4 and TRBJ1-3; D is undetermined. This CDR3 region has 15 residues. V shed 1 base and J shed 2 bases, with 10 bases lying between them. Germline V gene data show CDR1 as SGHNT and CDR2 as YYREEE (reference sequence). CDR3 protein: CASSLWGGTGNTIYF. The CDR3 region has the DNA TGTGCCAGCAGCTTGTGGGGAGGGACTGGAAACACCATATATTTT.

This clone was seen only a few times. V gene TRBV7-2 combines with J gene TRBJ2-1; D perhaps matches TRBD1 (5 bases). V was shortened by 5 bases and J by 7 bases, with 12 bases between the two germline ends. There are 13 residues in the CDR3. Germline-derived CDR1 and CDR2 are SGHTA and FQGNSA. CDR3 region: CASSTHKGNEQFF. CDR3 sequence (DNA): TGTGCCAGCAGCACCCATAAGGGGAATGAGCAGTTCTTC.

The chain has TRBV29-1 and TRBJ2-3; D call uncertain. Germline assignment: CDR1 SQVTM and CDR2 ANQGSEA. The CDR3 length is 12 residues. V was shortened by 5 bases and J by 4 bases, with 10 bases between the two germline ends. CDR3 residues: CSVLVGADTQYF. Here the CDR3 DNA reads TGCAGCGTTCTGGTTGGGGCAGATACGCAGTATTTT.

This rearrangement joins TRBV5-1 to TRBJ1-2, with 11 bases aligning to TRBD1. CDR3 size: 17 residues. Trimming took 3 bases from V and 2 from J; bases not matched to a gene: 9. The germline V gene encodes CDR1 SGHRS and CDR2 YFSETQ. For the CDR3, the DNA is TGCGCCAGCAGCTGGGCTTCCGGGACAGGGGGAAACTATGGCTACACCTTC. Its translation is CASSWASGTGGNYGYTF.

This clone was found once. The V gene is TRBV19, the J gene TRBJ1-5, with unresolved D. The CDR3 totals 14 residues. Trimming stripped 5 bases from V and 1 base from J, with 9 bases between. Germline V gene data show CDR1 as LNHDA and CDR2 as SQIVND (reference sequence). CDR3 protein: CASSYLGSNQPQHF. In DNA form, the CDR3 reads TGTGCCAGTAGTTATCTAGGAAGCAATCAGCCCCAGCATTTT.

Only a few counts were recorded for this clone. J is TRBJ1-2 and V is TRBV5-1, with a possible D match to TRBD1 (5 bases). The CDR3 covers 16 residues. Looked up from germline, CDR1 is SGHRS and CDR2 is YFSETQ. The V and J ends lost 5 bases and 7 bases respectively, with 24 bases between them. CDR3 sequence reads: CASSSSTRQGGGGYTF. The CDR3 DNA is TGCGCCAGCAGTTCATCGACTCGCCAGGGTGGAGGTGGCTACACCTTC.

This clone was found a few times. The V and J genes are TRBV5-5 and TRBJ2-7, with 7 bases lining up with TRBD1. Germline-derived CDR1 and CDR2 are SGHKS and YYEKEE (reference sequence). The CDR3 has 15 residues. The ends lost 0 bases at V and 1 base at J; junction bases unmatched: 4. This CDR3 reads CASSLGQGESYEQYF. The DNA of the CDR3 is TGTGCCAGCAGCTTGGGGCAGGGGGAATCCTACGAGCAGTACTTC.

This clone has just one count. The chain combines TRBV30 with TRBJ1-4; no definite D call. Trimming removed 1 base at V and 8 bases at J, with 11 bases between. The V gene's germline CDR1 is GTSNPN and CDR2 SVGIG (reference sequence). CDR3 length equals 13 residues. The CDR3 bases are TGTGCCTGGAGTGCTGGACCAAGCGAAAAACTGTTTTTT. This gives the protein CAWSAGPSEKLFF. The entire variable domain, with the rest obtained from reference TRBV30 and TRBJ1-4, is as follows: SQTIHQWPATLVQPVGSPLSLECTVEGTSNPNLYWYRQAAGRGLQLLFYSVGIGQISSEVPQNLSASRPQDRQFILSSKKLLLSDSGFYLCAWSAGPSEKLFFGSGTQLSVL.